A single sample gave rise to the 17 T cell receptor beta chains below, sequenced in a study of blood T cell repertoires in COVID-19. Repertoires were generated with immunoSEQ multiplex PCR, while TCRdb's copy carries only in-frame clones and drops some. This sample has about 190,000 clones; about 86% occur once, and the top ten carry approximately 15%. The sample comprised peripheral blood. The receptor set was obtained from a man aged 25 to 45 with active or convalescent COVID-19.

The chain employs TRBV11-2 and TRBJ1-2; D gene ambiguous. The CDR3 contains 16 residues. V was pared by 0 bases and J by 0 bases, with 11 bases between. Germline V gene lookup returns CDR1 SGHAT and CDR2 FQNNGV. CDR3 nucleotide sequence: TGTGCCAGCAGCTTAGATCCGTCAGGAACTAACTATGGCTACACCTTC. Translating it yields CASSLDPSGTNYGYTF.

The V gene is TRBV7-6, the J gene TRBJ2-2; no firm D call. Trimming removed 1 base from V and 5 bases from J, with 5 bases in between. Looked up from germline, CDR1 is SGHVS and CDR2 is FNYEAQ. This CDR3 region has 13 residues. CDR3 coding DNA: TGTGCCAGCAGCTTAGGAGCGACCGGGGAGCTGTTTTTT. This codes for CASSLGATGELFF.

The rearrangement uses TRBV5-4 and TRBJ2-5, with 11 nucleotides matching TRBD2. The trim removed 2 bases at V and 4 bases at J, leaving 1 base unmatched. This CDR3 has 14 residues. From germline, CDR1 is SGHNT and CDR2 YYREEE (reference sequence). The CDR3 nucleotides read TGTGCCAGCAGCTTTAGCGGGGGGGCAGAGACCCAGTACTTC. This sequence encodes CASSFSGGAETQYF.

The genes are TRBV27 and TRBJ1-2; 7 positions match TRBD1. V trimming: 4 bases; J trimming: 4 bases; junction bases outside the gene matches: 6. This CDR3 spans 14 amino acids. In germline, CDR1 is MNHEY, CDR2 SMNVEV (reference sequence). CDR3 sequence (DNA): TGTGCCAGCAGTTCTCCGGGACAGCTCTATGGCTACACCTTC. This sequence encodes CASSSPGQLYGYTF.

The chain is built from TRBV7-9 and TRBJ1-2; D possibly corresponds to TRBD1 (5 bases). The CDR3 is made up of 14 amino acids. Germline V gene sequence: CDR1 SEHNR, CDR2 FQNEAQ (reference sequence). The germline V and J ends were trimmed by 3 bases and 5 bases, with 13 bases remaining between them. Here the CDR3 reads CASSLGEGLYGYTF. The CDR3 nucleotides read TGTGCCAGCAGCTTGGGGGAGGGGCTTTATGGCTACACCTTC.

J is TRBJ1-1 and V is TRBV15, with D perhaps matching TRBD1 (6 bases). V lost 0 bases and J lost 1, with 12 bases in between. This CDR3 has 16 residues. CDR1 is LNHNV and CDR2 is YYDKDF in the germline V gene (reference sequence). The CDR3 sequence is CATSRDMMGANTEAFF. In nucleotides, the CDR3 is TGTGCCACCAGCAGAGATATGATGGGGGCGAACACTGAAGCTTTCTTT.

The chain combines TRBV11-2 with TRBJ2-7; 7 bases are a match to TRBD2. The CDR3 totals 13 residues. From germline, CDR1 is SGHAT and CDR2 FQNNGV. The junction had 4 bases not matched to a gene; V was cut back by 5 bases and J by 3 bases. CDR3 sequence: CASSPWGGYEQYF. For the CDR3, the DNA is TGTGCCAGCAGCCCCTGGGGGGGCTACGAGCAGTACTTC.

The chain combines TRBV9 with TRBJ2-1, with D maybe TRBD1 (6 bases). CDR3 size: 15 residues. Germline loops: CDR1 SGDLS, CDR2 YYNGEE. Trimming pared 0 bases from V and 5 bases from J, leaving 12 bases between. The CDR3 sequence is CASSVEAGANNEQFF. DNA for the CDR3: TGTGCCAGCAGCGTAGAGGCAGGGGCGAACAATGAGCAGTTCTTC. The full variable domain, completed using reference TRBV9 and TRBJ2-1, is DSGVTQTPKHLITATGQRVTLRCSPRSGDLSVYWYQQSLDQGLQFLIQYYNGEERAKGNILERFSAQQFPDLHSELNLSSLELGDSALYFCASSVEAGANNEQFFGPGTRLTVL.

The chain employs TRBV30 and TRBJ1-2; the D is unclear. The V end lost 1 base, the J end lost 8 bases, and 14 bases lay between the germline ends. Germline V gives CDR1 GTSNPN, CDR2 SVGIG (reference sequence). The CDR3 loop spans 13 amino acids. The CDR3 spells CAWSDGYGGGYTF. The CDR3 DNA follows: TGTGCCTGGAGTGATGGCTACGGAGGAGGCTACACCTTC.

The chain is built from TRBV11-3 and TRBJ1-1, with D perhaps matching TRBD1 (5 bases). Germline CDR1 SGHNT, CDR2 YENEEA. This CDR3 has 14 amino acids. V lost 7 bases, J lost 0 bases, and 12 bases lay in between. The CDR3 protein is CASTPDILNTEAFF. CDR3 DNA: TGTGCCAGCACCCCGGACATCTTGAACACTGAAGCTTTCTTT.

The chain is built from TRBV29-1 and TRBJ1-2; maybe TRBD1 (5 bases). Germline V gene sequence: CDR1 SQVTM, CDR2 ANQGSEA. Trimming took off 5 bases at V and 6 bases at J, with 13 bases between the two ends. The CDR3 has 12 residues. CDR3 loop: CSVRGAADGYTF. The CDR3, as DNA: TGCAGCGTTCGTGGGGCGGCGGATGGCTACACCTTC.

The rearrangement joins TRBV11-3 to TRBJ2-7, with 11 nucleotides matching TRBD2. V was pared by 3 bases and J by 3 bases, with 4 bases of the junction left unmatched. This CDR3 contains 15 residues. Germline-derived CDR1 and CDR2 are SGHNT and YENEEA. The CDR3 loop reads CASSFGLAGGYEQYF. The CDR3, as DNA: TGTGCCAGCAGCTTCGGACTAGCGGGTGGCTACGAGCAGTACTTC.

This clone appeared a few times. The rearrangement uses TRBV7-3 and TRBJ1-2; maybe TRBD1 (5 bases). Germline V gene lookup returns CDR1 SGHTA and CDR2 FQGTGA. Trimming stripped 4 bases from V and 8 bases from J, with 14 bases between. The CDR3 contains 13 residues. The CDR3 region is CASSSPGGEGYTF. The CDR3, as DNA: TGTGCCAGCAGCTCCCCGGGGGGGGAAGGCTACACCTTC.

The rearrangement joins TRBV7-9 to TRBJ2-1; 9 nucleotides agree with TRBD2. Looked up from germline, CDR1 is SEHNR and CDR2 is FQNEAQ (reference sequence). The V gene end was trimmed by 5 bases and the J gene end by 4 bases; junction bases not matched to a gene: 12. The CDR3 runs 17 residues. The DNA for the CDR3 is TGTGCCAGCAGCGGATACCTTAGCGGGGGCCTATACAATGAGCAGTTCTTC. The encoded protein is CASSGYLSGGLYNEQFF.

CDR3 coding DNA: TGTGCCAGCAGCGTAACGGAGGATTCACCCCTCCACTTT. Its translation: CASSVTEDSPLHF. The chain uses TRBV9 and TRBJ1-6; D not resolved. This CDR3 contains 13 residues. V gave up 1 base and J gave up 8 bases, with 7 bases separating them. Per the germline V gene, CDR1 is SGDLS and CDR2 is YYNGEE.

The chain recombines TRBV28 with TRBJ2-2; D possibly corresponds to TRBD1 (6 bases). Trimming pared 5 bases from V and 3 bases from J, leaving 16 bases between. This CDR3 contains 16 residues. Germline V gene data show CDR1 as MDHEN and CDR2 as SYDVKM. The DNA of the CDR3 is TGTGCCAGCAGTCCGCGGCAGGGGCCCTACACCGGGGAGCTGTTTTTT. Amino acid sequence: CASSPRQGPYTGELFF.

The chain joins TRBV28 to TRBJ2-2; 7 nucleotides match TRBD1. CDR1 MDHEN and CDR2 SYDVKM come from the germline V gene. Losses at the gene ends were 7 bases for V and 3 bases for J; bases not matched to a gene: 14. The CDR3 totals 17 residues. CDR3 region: CASTNRDSIRDTGELFF. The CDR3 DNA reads TGTGCCAGCACTAACCGGGACAGCATCCGAGACACCGGGGAGCTGTTTTTT.